This entry describes one TCR beta chain. There are a few counts of this clone. No antigen is known for it. Nothing much larger sits one base from this clone, and base qualities are not available. These data are taken from a study of beta chain features in type 1 diabetes (dated by TCRdb to 2017 to 2018). About the investigation overall: Mean age, gender distribution, total cell number and subset yield did not differ between patients and healthy donors. A total of 90 million to 130 million sorted cells were examined across all samples, and a strong correlation was observed between cell number per subset and RNA yield. The study compared TCRB repertoires of sorted circulating CD4+ T cell subsets between recently diagnosed type 1 diabetes patients and matched healthy donors. Regulatory and stem cell-like memory subsets were isolated from only 8 patients and about eight healthy donors, whereas naive and central memory subsets came from all 30 or so donors. Findings and caveats that apply to the study as a whole: Shorter templates might be favored by PCR, yet because patient and control samples were amplified and corrected together, any such skew would affect both groups equally. Naive, central memory and regulatory TCRB repertoires appeared more similar among patients than among healthy donors. Type 1 diabetes patients showed a moderate but significant shortening of TCRB CDR3 length in all four CD4+ subsets. Sequencing cDNA rather than genomic DNA could over-represent highly expressing activated cells, although activation and CD3 levels did not differ between groups. Patients with type 1 diabetes made fewer insertions and deleted more nucleotides at VDJ recombination sites, implying thymic rearrangement abnormalities. Because small numbers of individuals were included in the HLA sub-analyses, any influence of HLA type on TCRB rearrangement was left unresolved.

The entire amount of isolated RNA was reverse transcribed using the High Capacity cDNA Reverse Transcription Kit, so the sequenced TCRB transcripts were expressed ones. Deep immunoSEQ sequencing was performed on naive, central memory and regulatory T cell samples, with an average of around 3.5 million total reads per sample. Sorted cells were lysed in RLT buffer and RNA was extracted with DNase-treated RNeasy Micro or Mini kits, depending on cell number. To prevent cross-contamination, every cell subset was processed on its own, while patient and healthy donor samples were processed together. The immunoSEQ multiplex PCR was used to amplify TCRB sequences from cDNA, generating 87-bp fragments that spanned the CDR3 region. Amplicons were sequenced on the Illumina HiSeq platform. In the paper's pipeline: Synthetic template baselines were used to correct PCR bias computationally, reads within Hamming distance 2 were collapsed, and singletons that could not be merged were discarded. Reads were aligned against IMGT so that V, D and J genes, CDR3 length and insertions or deletions at six rearrangement sites could be assigned. Within each subset, clonotype counts were normalized to sorted cell number, after which true diversity and Gini coefficients were computed with the tcR R package. Repertoire sharing was quantified using the overlap coefficient calculated on TCRB nucleotide sequences. As a proxy for the pre-selection repertoire, out-of-frame TCRB sequences from naive cells were analyzed. This immuneACCESS table, as held by TCRdb, lists in-frame sequences with V and J called but not all clones. Of the missing ones, under half trace to an unresolved V gene in checked studies; the others have no known cause. The V and J calls and clone size are taken from that table; D and trimming were inferred from the DNA. The sample includes under 400,000 clones, with over 10% observed a single time. Of the sample, about 0.018% falls within the top ten clones.

The germline V and J ends show losses of 6 bases and 1 base respectively, and no gene match explains 5 bases of the junction. From the cysteine up to the phenylalanine, the CDR3 has a length of 14 residues. CDR3 DNA is the only sequence kept; it has 42 bases, read in frame from the first base. Taken from the germline V gene (reference sequence), the CDR1 and CDR2 loops are SGHNT and YYREEE. From each donor, a single peripheral blood sample of 90 to 150 mL on average was drawn into heparinised tubes. A BD FACSAria II and a panel including CD45RO, CCR7, CD25, CD127, CD95 and CD27 were used to sort naive, central memory, regulatory and stem cell-like memory CD4+ T cells. A purity above 98% was achieved for all sorted populations. PBMCs were isolated right away by Lymphoprep density gradient centrifugation and were stained directly, without culture. Samples were stained and sorted in pairs, with one healthy donor and one patient per experiment, so that batch effects were minimized.

The sample comprised naive CD4+ T cells from blood. Taken with the paper, the label for cell subset or site translates to: true naive CD4+ T cells. The rearranged segments are TRBV5-4 and TRBJ2-3, with TRBD1 identical over 7 junction bases. The TCR was taken from a young man in good health. The base sequence is TGTGCCAGCACCACAGGGGTGCGCACAGATACGCAGTATTTT. Translated, this gives CASTTGVRTDTQYF. Reference TRBV5-4 and TRBJ2-3 proteins supply the regions before and after the CDR3; the full variable domain is: ETGVTQSPTHLIKTRGQQVTLRCSSQSGHNTVSWYQQALGQGPQFIFQYYREEENGRGNFPPRFSGLQFPNYSSELNVNALELDDSALYLCASTTGVRTDTQYFGPGTRLTVL.